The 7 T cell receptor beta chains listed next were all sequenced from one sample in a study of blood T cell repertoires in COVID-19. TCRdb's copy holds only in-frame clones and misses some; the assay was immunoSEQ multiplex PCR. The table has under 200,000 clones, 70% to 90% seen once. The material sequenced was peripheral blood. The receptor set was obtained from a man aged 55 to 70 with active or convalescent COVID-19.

The DNA of the CDR3 is TGTGCCAGTAGTAGCCTAGCGGGGGGGACCGGGGAGCTGTTTTTT. Residues: CASSSLAGGTGELFF. The rearrangement joins TRBV19 to TRBJ2-2; 12 bases fit TRBD2. CDR1 and CDR2 (germline): LNHDA, SQIVND (reference sequence). The V gene end was trimmed by 4 bases and the J gene end by 5 bases; junction bases not matched to a gene: 2. This CDR3 has 15 amino acids.

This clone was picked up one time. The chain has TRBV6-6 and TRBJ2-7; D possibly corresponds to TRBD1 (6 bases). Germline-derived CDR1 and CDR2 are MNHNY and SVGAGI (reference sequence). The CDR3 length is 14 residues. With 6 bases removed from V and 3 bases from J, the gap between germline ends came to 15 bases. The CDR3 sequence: CASSLNEDSYEQYF. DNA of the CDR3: TGTGCCAGCAGCCTCAACGAGGACAGCTACGAGCAGTACTTC.

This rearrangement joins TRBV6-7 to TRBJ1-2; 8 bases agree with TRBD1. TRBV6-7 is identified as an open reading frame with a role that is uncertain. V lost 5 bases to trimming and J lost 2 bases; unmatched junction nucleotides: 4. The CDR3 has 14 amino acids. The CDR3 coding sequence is TGTGCCAGCAGTACCCGGACAGGGAACTATGGCTACACCTTC. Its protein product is CASSTRTGNYGYTF.

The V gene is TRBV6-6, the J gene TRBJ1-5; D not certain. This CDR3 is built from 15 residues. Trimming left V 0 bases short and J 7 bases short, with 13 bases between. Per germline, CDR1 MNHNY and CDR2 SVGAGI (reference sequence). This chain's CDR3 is CASSYSAGLLQPQHF. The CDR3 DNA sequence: TGTGCCAGCAGTTACTCGGCAGGATTATTGCAGCCCCAGCATTTT.

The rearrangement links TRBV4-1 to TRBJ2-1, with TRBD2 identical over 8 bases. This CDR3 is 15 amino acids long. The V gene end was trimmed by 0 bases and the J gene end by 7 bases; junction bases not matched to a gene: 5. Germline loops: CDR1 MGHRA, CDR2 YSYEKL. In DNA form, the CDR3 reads TGCGCCAGCAGCCAAGATCCGGGGGGGCTAAATGAGCAGTTCTTC. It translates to CASSQDPGGLNEQFF.

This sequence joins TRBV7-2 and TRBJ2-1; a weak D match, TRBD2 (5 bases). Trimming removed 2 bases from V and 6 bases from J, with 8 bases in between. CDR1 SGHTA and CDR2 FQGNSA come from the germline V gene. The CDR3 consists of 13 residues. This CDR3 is CASSLTGGNEQFF. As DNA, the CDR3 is TGTGCCAGCAGCTTAACTGGAGGCAATGAGCAGTTCTTC.

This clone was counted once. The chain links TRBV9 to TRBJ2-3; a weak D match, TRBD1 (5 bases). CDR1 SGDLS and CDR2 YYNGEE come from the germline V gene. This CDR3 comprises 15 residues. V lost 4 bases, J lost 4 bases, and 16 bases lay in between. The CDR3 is CASSLPGAKADTQYF. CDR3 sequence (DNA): TGTGCCAGCAGCCTACCTGGGGCGAAGGCAGATACGCAGTATTTT.